A single sample is the source of the 24 T cell receptor beta chains below, sequenced in a study of T cell changes during pregnancy in multiple sclerosis (dated by TCRdb to between 2018 and 2020). Library preparation employed the immunoSEQ multiplex PCR assay. TCRdb mirrors the immuneACCESS table, restricted to in-frame sequences. Some clones are absent from its copies; in checked studies, under half trace to an unresolved V gene, and the reason for the others is unknown. This sample lists roughly 52,000 clones; 90% to 95% were detected once. In total, the top ten clones hold approximately 3.7% of the sample. Sequencing used CD8+ T cells from peripheral blood mononuclear cells, obtained in the third trimester of pregnancy. The receptors were gathered from a female donor with multiple sclerosis, enrolled in a pregnancy study.

The CDR3 bases are TGTGCCAGCAGCTCGGCGGGAGGGCTAAACACCGGGGAGCTGTTTTTT. It is translated as CASSSAGGLNTGELFF. The chain uses TRBV13 and TRBJ2-2, with 9 bases aligning to TRBD2. V dropped 4 bases and J dropped 2; count of bases not matched to a gene: 5. Germline assignment: CDR1 PRHDT and CDR2 FYEKMQ (reference sequence). The CDR3 has 16 residues.

This clone has more than one count but fewer than ten. The rearrangement uses TRBV7-2 and TRBJ2-1; the match to TRBD2 covers 12 bases. J lost 8 bases, V lost 4 bases, and 9 bases had no gene match. Germline V gene sequence: CDR1 SGHTA, CDR2 FQGNSA. This CDR3 is built from 16 residues. The CDR3 loop reads CASSYETSGRGDEQFF. DNA for the CDR3: TGTGCCAGCAGCTACGAGACTAGCGGGAGAGGGGATGAGCAGTTCTTC.

This rearrangement joins TRBV4-1 to TRBJ2-2; 8 bases are shared with TRBD2. Trimming cost V 3 bases and J 0 bases; bases outside gene matches: 3. This CDR3 spans 16 amino acids. The germline V gene has CDR1 MGHRA and CDR2 YSYEKL. The CDR3 loop reads CASSQWGLANTGELFF. The DNA of the CDR3 is TGCGCCAGCAGCCAGTGGGGACTAGCGAACACCGGGGAGCTGTTTTTT.

The CDR3 bases are TGTGCCAGCAGTGAAGGGGCAGGGGGTAGCACTGAAGCTTTCTTT. Translating gives CASSEGAGGSTEAFF. This rearrangement joins TRBV6-1 to TRBJ1-1, with 7 bases identical to TRBD1. Germline assignment: CDR1 MNHNS and CDR2 SASEGT. The CDR3 loop spans 15 amino acids. J was trimmed by 4 bases and V by 1 base; bases with no gene match: 6.

The count of this clone is one. This chain links TRBV6-5 with TRBJ1-3; maybe TRBD1 (5 bases). The CDR3 length is 15 residues. V was cut by 0 bases and J by 8 bases, with 14 bases left in between. CDR1 MNHEY and CDR2 SVGAGI come from the germline V gene. CDR3 region: CASSYSGGAGHTIYF. The DNA for the CDR3 is TGTGCCAGCAGTTACTCGGGAGGGGCCGGCCACACCATATATTTT.

The J gene is TRBJ2-7, the V gene TRBV19; TRBD2 agrees at 9 bases. Germline V lookup: CDR1 LNHDA, CDR2 SQIVND (reference sequence). The length of the CDR3 is 15 residues. Losses at the gene ends were 5 bases for V and 0 bases for J; bases not matched to a gene: 5. The CDR3 loop reads CASSGLSGSSYEQYF. CDR3 in DNA: TGTGCCAGTAGTGGGCTTAGCGGGAGCTCCTACGAGCAGTACTTC. The full variable domain, its missing parts supplied by reference TRBV19 and TRBJ2-7, is DGGITQSPKYLFRKEGQNVTLSCEQNLNHDAMYWYRQDPGQGLRLIYYSQIVNDFQKGDIAEGYSVSREKKESFPLTVTSAQKNPTAFYLCASSGLSGSSYEQYFGPGTRLTVT.

V is TRBV27 and J is TRBJ2-1, with TRBD1 matching over 9 bases. V lost 1 base, J lost 9 bases, and 13 bases stayed unmatched. The CDR3 spans 17 residues. Germline CDR1 is MNHEY and CDR2 is SMNVEV (reference sequence). The CDR3 region is CASSLWTPGQGIVEQFF. DNA of the CDR3: TGTGCCAGCAGTTTATGGACCCCGGGACAGGGAATTGTTGAGCAGTTCTTC.

The J gene is TRBJ2-1, the V gene TRBV4-1; 11 positions agree with TRBD1. The junction had 6 bases not matched to a gene; V was cut back by 0 bases and J by 8 bases. Germline CDR1 MGHRA, CDR2 YSYEKL. The CDR3 covers 16 residues. CDR3 in DNA: TGCGCCAGCAGCCAAGACAGGACAGGGGGCTTGCATGAGCAGTTCTTC. Translated: CASSQDRTGGLHEQFF.

Comments on this clone: Other DNA sequences in the sample encode the same CDR3. J is TRBJ2-1 and V is TRBV27; D is undetermined. Trimming removed 2 bases at V and 1 base at J, with 9 bases between. This CDR3 has 15 residues. CDR1 and CDR2 from the germline V gene are MNHEY and SMNVEV (reference sequence). DNA for the CDR3: TGTGCCAGCAGTTTAGCTGGAGCTTCCTACAATGAGCAGTTCTTC. Its translation: CASSLAGASYNEQFF.

This chain uses TRBV6-6 with TRBJ2-5; D not certain. CDR1 and CDR2 (germline): MNHNY, SVGAGI (reference sequence). Trimming pared 0 bases from V and 0 bases from J, leaving 11 bases between. CDR3 length: 16 residues. CDR3 protein: CASSYSGRPYQETQYF. CDR3 nucleotides: TGTGCCAGCAGTTACTCGGGCAGGCCGTACCAAGAGACCCAGTACTTC.

The chain combines TRBV28 with TRBJ1-5, with 9 bases fitting TRBD1. The CDR3 totals 14 residues. V lost 7 bases and J lost 1; bases outside the gene matches: 2. CDR1 is MDHEN, CDR2 SYDVKM, per germline. The CDR3 DNA sequence: TGTGCCAGCAAGGACAGGGGAAGCAATCAGCCCCAGCATTTT. The encoded protein is CASKDRGSNQPQHF.

The V gene is TRBV27, the J gene TRBJ1-4; 9 nucleotides line up with TRBD1. Germline V CDR1 and CDR2: MNHEY, SMNVEV (reference sequence). This CDR3 comprises 15 residues. The V and J ends lost 6 bases and 8 bases, in that order; junction bases with no gene match: 10. This CDR3 reads CASRGTQGAGEKLFF. The CDR3 nucleotides are TGTGCCAGCAGGGGGACACAGGGGGCAGGGGAAAAACTGTTTTTT.

This rearrangement joins TRBV7-8 to TRBJ2-5, with 16 bases that match TRBD2. Germline V lookup: CDR1 SGHVS, CDR2 FQNEAQ. This CDR3 is built from 17 residues. V lost 5 bases to trimming and J lost 5 bases; unmatched junction nucleotides: 8. CDR3 sequence: CASSPGTSGRAGETQYF. DNA for the CDR3: TGTGCCAGCAGCCCGGGGACTAGCGGGAGGGCCGGGGAGACCCAGTACTTC.

The genes are TRBV29-1 and TRBJ2-3; a possible D gene is TRBD1 (6 bases). CDR1 is SQVTM, CDR2 ANQGSEA, per germline. This CDR3 spans 13 amino acids. Trimming shortened V by 7 bases and J by 0 bases, and 11 bases separated the two germline ends. CDR3 amino acids: CSAWQGSTDTQYF. The CDR3 coding sequence is TGCAGCGCCTGGCAGGGGAGCACAGATACGCAGTATTTT.

This chain connects TRBV5-4 to TRBJ2-3; the D gene is possibly TRBD2 (5 bases). The V gene lost 2 bases and the J gene lost 0 bases, with 10 bases spanning the gap. This CDR3 contains 15 residues. CDR1 and CDR2 from the germline V gene are SGHNT and YYREEE (reference sequence). The CDR3 sequence is CASSLDYVSTDTQYF. CDR3 sequence (DNA): TGTGCCAGCAGCTTAGACTATGTTAGCACAGATACGCAGTATTTT.

This chain connects TRBV28 to TRBJ2-7; 10 bases are shared with TRBD1. The CDR3 extends over 17 amino acids. V lost 3 bases and J lost 0; bases outside the gene matches: 8. Per germline, CDR1 MDHEN and CDR2 SYDVKM. The CDR3 DNA reads as TGTGCCAGCAGTTTTTTGGGCGGGACAGGGGCCTCCTACGAGCAGTACTTC. Its translation: CASSFLGGTGASYEQYF.

The CDR3 spells CASSLLGLAGVEQYF. The CDR3 region has the DNA TGTGCCAGCAGCTTACTGGGACTAGCGGGAGTCGAGCAGTACTTC. This sequence joins TRBV7-6 and TRBJ2-7, with TRBD2 identical over 14 bases. The germline V gene encodes CDR1 SGHVS and CDR2 FNYEAQ. The CDR3 covers 15 residues. The trim removed 2 bases at V and 6 bases at J, leaving 3 bases unmatched.

The rearrangement joins TRBV4-1 to TRBJ2-2; D might be TRBD1 (5 bases). Germline lookup yields CDR1 MGHRA and CDR2 YSYEKL. This CDR3 is built from 16 residues. Between the trimmed V and J ends, which lost 0 bases and 4 bases, there was a span of 12 bases. The DNA for the CDR3 is TGCGCCAGCAGCCAAGATATCGCAGGGCGCACCGGGGAGCTGTTTTTT. Translation gives CASSQDIAGRTGELFF.

The V and J genes are TRBV5-5 and TRBJ2-7; weak D call: TRBD1 (7 bases). V gave up 4 bases and J gave up 1 base, with 15 bases separating them. The CDR3 consists of 15 residues. The germline CDR1 and CDR2 sequences are SGHKS and YYEKEE (reference sequence). CDR3 nucleotides: TGTGCCAGCAGCCCCAGGGGGAGCGGGTCCTACGAGCAGTACTTC. Protein sequence: CASSPRGSGSYEQYF. The variable domain in full, completed from reference TRBV5-5 and TRBJ2-7, reads DAGVTQSPTHLIKTRGQQVTLRCSPISGHKSVSWYQQVLGQGPQFIFQYYEKEERGRGNFPDRFSARQFPNYSSELNVNALLLGDSALYLCASSPRGSGSYEQYFGPGTRLTVT.

The rearrangement links TRBV6-5 to TRBJ1-2; D is ambiguous. Per germline, CDR1 MNHEY and CDR2 SVGAGI. V was trimmed by 3 bases and J by 0 bases, leaving 11 bases between them. The CDR3 contains 15 residues. In DNA, the CDR3 is TGTGCCAGCAGTTATTCCCAGGTCCCTAACTATGGCTACACCTTC. Translation gives CASSYSQVPNYGYTF.

This clone occurred a few times. This sequence joins TRBV19 and TRBJ2-3; 8 nucleotides match TRBD2. The germline V gene has CDR1 LNHDA and CDR2 SQIVND (reference sequence). CDR3 length: 17 residues. After removal of 1 base from V and 2 bases from J, the junction contained 8 bases not matched to a gene. CDR3 residues: CASSIAVTSGYTDTQYF. The CDR3 nucleotides are TGTGCCAGTAGTATAGCTGTCACTAGCGGTTACACAGATACGCAGTATTTT. Based on the CDR3 plus reference TRBV19 and TRBJ2-3, the full variable domain is DGGITQSPKYLFRKEGQNVTLSCEQNLNHDAMYWYRQDPGQGLRLIYYSQIVNDFQKGDIAEGYSVSREKKESFPLTVTSAQKNPTAFYLCASSIAVTSGYTDTQYFGPGTRLTVL.

This rearrangement joins TRBV6-5 to TRBJ2-7; TRBD1 aligns across 7 bases. Germline V gene data show CDR1 as MNHEY and CDR2 as SVGAGI. The ends lost 3 bases at V and 11 bases at J; junction bases unmatched: 10. This CDR3 contains 13 residues. CDR3 sequence reads: CASSYEGAQIKYF. The DNA for the CDR3 is TGTGCCAGCAGTTATGAGGGGGCGCAAATAAAGTACTTC.

The chain has TRBV11-2 and TRBJ2-4; the match to TRBD1 covers 10 bases. The CDR3 loop spans 14 amino acids. Trimming took 4 bases from V and 8 from J; bases not matched to a gene: 5. Per germline, CDR1 SGHAT and CDR2 FQNNGV. The CDR3 loop reads CASSSTGTGDIQYF. As DNA, the CDR3 is TGTGCCAGCAGCTCAACCGGGACAGGGGACATTCAGTACTTC.

This chain joins TRBV5-1 and TRBJ1-2; 7 nucleotides agree with TRBD1. The junction had 14 bases not matched to a gene; V was cut back by 0 bases and J by 6 bases. Germline V gives CDR1 SGHRS, CDR2 YFSETQ. There are 17 residues in the CDR3. CDR3 sequence (DNA): TGCGCCAGCAGCTTGGAGGGCAGGGGGTTCTTGAGTCATGGCTACACCTTC. This codes for CASSLEGRGFLSHGYTF. The variable domain in full, with the rest retrieved from reference TRBV5-1 and TRBJ1-2, is KAGVTQTPRYLIKTRGQQVTLSCSPISGHRSVSWYQQTPGQGLQFLFEYFSETQRNKGNFPGRFSGRQFSNSRSEMNVSTLELGDSALYLCASSLEGRGFLSHGYTFGSGTRLTVV.